The next 21 T cell receptor beta chains were all read from a single sample in a study of long-term antiretroviral therapy in people with HIV (dated by TCRdb to between 2021 and 2024). The immunoSEQ hsTCRB v3.0 assay was used at survey level resolution for TRB variable region sequencing. Imported from immuneACCESS, the table was reduced by TCRdb to in-frame sequences with V and J called. These copies leave out some clones; in studies compared against another copy, an unresolved V gene accounts for under half, and the cause of the remainder is not known. This sample is represented by around 40,000 clones; around 88% of them were singletons. 3% to 5% of the sample is in the top ten clones. The sequencing here drew on unsorted PBMCs, taken just before starting antiretroviral therapy. The source of these receptors is a woman under 30 with HIV.

The chain couples TRBV27 to TRBJ2-5, with D unresolved. The CDR3 consists of 15 residues. The germline gives CDR1 MNHEY, CDR2 SMNVEV (reference sequence). V lost 3 bases and J lost 3, with 14 bases in between. The DNA for the CDR3 is TGTGCCAGCAGTTTTCTGTCTGGCCCAGAAGAGACCCAGTACTTC. It codes for CASSFLSGPEETQYF.

The sample holds a few counts of this clone. V usage is TRBV19 and J usage is TRBJ1-2; TRBD1 is a possible D gene (5 bases). Trimming stripped 7 bases from V and 4 bases from J, with 16 bases between. Germline lookup yields CDR1 LNHDA and CDR2 SQIVND (reference sequence). The CDR3 length is 14 residues. CDR3 protein: CASISRARSYGYTF. As DNA, the CDR3 is TGTGCCAGTATTAGCAGGGCCCGAAGCTATGGCTACACCTTC.

The gene calls are TRBV11-2 and TRBJ2-2, with D tentatively TRBD1 (5 bases). Trimming took 5 bases from V and 0 from J, leaving 10 bases between them. Germline-derived CDR1 and CDR2 are SGHAT and FQNNGV. This CDR3 is 15 amino acids long. This CDR3 is CASSRTLTNTGELFF. Written as DNA, the CDR3 is TGTGCCAGCAGCCGGACACTTACGAACACCGGGGAGCTGTTTTTT.

V gene TRBV7-2 combines with J gene TRBJ1-2; a weak D match, TRBD1 (5 bases). Germline assignment: CDR1 SGHTA and CDR2 FQGNSA. CDR3 length equals 18 residues. Trimming shortened V by 0 bases and J by 0 bases, and 17 bases separated the two germline ends. Here the CDR3 reads CASSLAIKRGGANYGYTF. CDR3 bases: TGTGCCAGCAGCTTAGCCATAAAGCGGGGGGGAGCTAACTATGGCTACACCTTC.

V usage is TRBV2 and J usage is TRBJ2-3; D is undetermined. With 6 bases removed from V and 7 bases from J, the gap between germline ends came to 8 bases. The germline V gene encodes CDR1 SNHLY and CDR2 FYNNEI. CDR3 length: 11 amino acids. The CDR3 loop reads CASRNRNTQYF. CDR3 coding DNA: TGTGCCAGCAGGAACCGTAATACGCAGTATTTT.

The rearrangement links TRBV20-1 to TRBJ1-1; D unclear. V was trimmed by 3 bases and J by 0 bases, leaving 2 bases between them. The CDR3 totals 11 residues. Per the germline V gene, CDR1 is DFQATT and CDR2 is SNEGSKA (reference sequence). The CDR3 protein is CSASVNTEAFF. The DNA for the CDR3 is TGCAGTGCTAGTGTGAACACTGAAGCTTTCTTT.

This clone was seen more than once but under ten times. The chain recombines TRBV6-5 with TRBJ2-7; 8 nucleotides align to TRBD2. Germline V gene lookup returns CDR1 MNHEY and CDR2 SVGAGI. The CDR3 is 14 residues long. The junction had 7 bases not matched to a gene; V was cut back by 6 bases and J by 3 bases. The CDR3 coding sequence is TGTGCCAGCAGACCGGGACTAGGGGTCTACGAGCAGTACTTC. Translated, it gives CASRPGLGVYEQYF.

The CDR3 sequence is CASSGLTTYNEQFF. DNA of the CDR3: TGTGCCAGTAGCGGACTAACCACTTACAATGAGCAGTTCTTC. The chain combines TRBV19 with TRBJ2-1; D is possibly TRBD2 (6 bases). The CDR3 loop spans 14 amino acids. Germline CDR1 reads LNHDA; CDR2 reads SQIVND (reference sequence). V was pared by 6 bases and J by 4 bases, with 13 bases between.

This clone appeared a few times. The chain couples TRBV7-9 to TRBJ2-7; no firm D call. Germline CDR1 SEHNR, CDR2 FQNEAQ (reference sequence). V was pared by 3 bases and J by 2 bases, with 17 bases between. The CDR3 loop spans 16 amino acids. The CDR3 spells CASSFVGTKGTYEQYF. The CDR3 nucleotides read TGTGCCAGCAGCTTCGTGGGAACTAAAGGTACCTACGAGCAGTACTTC.

The rearrangement uses TRBV7-2 and TRBJ2-1, with TRBD2 matching 9 bases. The V segment lost 2 bases and the J segment 7 bases; nucleotides outside the gene matches: 6. The CDR3 length is 15 residues. Germline-derived CDR1 and CDR2 are SGHTA and FQGNSA. In nucleotides, the CDR3 is TGTGCCAGCAGCTTACTGGGACTAGCCCATAATGAGCAGTTCTTC. Translated, it gives CASSLLGLAHNEQFF.

J is TRBJ2-1 and V is TRBV7-9; 11 bases match TRBD2. Germline V gene lookup returns CDR1 SEHNR and CDR2 FQNEAQ (reference sequence). The CDR3 sequence is 16 residues long. J gave up 7 bases and V 6 bases, and 11 bases lay outside the gene matches. The CDR3: CASRLTSGMPRNEQFF. CDR3 bases: TGTGCCAGCAGGCTGACTAGCGGGATGCCTCGGAATGAGCAGTTCTTC.

The chain combines TRBV7-2 with TRBJ1-4; 9 bases are a match to TRBD1. V trimming: 5 bases; J trimming: 8 bases; junction bases outside the gene matches: 9. This CDR3 spans 15 amino acids. Germline V gene sequence: CDR1 SGHTA, CDR2 FQGNSA. The CDR3 sequence is CASSIYRGPREKLFF. The DNA for the CDR3 is TGTGCCAGCAGCATCTACAGGGGGCCGAGAGAAAAACTGTTTTTT.

The chain recombines TRBV4-3 with TRBJ2-3; D ambiguous. Germline V lookup: CDR1 LGHNA, CDR2 YSLEER. The CDR3 consists of 15 residues. Trimming stripped 3 bases from V and 0 bases from J, with 10 bases between. CDR3 in amino acids: CASSQNRKSTDTQYF. The CDR3 nucleotides are TGCGCCAGCAGCCAGAATCGGAAAAGCACAGATACGCAGTATTTT.

With regard to this clone: Germline and junction disagree at one end, which may indicate a read error. This CDR3 is CASSPPARNSGNTIYF. In DNA, the CDR3 is TGTGCTAGCAGCCCCCCCGCGCGGAACTCTGGAAACACCATATATTTT. This chain uses TRBV7-7 with TRBJ1-3; D unclear. The CDR3 loop spans 16 amino acids. Germline V gene lookup returns CDR1 SSHAT and CDR2 FNYEAQ (reference sequence).

This chain uses TRBV7-9 with TRBJ1-1; TRBD1 is a possible D gene (5 bases). CDR1 is SEHNR, CDR2 FQNEAQ, per germline (reference sequence). The CDR3 is made up of 12 amino acids. V was pared by 2 bases and J by 7 bases, with 8 bases between. CDR3 coding DNA: TGTGCCAGCAGCTTAAGGGGTGGTGAAGCTTTCTTT. It specifies CASSLRGGEAFF.

The gene calls are TRBV18 and TRBJ2-7; 8 bases match TRBD2. V shed 8 bases, J shed 5 bases, and the junction held 11 bases outside the gene matches. Germline values: CDR1 KGHSH, CDR2 LQKENI. The CDR3 runs to 14 residues. The CDR3 DNA is TGTGCCAGCCCCTTCGGGAGGGCCTGTGACGAGCAGTACTTC. Its protein is CASPFGRACDEQYF. The full variable domain, in which reference TRBV18 and TRBJ2-7 provide the parts outside the CDR3, is NAGVMQNPRHLVRRRGQEARLRCSPMKGHSHVYWYRQLPEEGLKFMVYLQKENIIDESGMPKERFSAEFPKEGPSILRIQQVVRGDSAAYFCASPFGRACDEQYFGPGTRLTVT.

This chain's CDR3 is CASSRLAGGGETQYF. The CDR3 DNA follows: TGTGCCAGCAGCCGACTAGCGGGAGGGGGAGAGACCCAGTACTTC. This chain joins TRBV13 and TRBJ2-5; 14 positions agree with TRBD2. The CDR3 runs to 15 residues. V gave up 5 bases and J gave up 4 bases; unmatched junction bases: 3. CDR1 is PRHDT, CDR2 FYEKMQ, per germline (reference sequence). The whole variable domain, filled in from reference TRBV13 and TRBJ2-5, reads AAGVIQSPRHLIKEKRETATLKCYPIPRHDTVYWYQQGPGQDPQFLISFYEKMQSDKGSIPDRFSAQQFSDYHSELNMSSLELGDSALYFCASSRLAGGGETQYFGPGTRLLVL.

The V gene is TRBV27, the J gene TRBJ2-7; D gene ambiguous. The germline V and J ends were trimmed by 6 bases and 3 bases, with 12 bases remaining between them. CDR1 MNHEY and CDR2 SMNVEV come from the germline V gene (reference sequence). The CDR3 has 13 residues. In nucleotides, the CDR3 is TGTGCCAGCAGCCTTAGGCGCCGCTACGAGCAGTACTTC. It codes for CASSLRRRYEQYF.

The gene calls are TRBV5-1 and TRBJ2-3; D not resolved. The CDR3 loop spans 15 amino acids. Germline V gene lookup returns CDR1 SGHRS and CDR2 YFSETQ. Trimming pared 0 bases from V and 1 base from J, leaving 9 bases between. The CDR3 here is CASSLERPGTDTQYF. The CDR3, as DNA: TGCGCCAGCAGCTTGGAGAGGCCAGGCACAGATACGCAGTATTTT. The full variable domain, rest sourced from reference TRBV5-1 and TRBJ2-3, is KAGVTQTPRYLIKTRGQQVTLSCSPISGHRSVSWYQQTPGQGLQFLFEYFSETQRNKGNFPGRFSGRQFSNSRSEMNVSTLELGDSALYLCASSLERPGTDTQYFGPGTRLTVL.

V usage is TRBV5-5 and J usage is TRBJ2-7, with no clear D. The CDR3 totals 13 residues. The V end lost 0 bases, the J end lost 4 bases, and 8 bases lay between the germline ends. Per the germline V gene, CDR1 is SGHKS and CDR2 is YYEKEE (reference sequence). DNA of the CDR3: TGTGCCAGCAGCTTGGGGACGGAGTACGAGCAGTACTTC. It yields the protein CASSLGTEYEQYF.

V gene TRBV6-6 combines with J gene TRBJ2-1, with D perhaps matching TRBD1 (5 bases). Germline CDR1 MNHNY, CDR2 SVGAGI (reference sequence). This CDR3 comprises 16 residues. The V gene lost 6 bases and the J gene lost 4 bases, with 19 bases spanning the gap. CDR3 in amino acids: CASRNPIGVLYNEQFF. The DNA of the CDR3 is TGTGCCAGCAGGAACCCTATAGGGGTTCTGTACAATGAGCAGTTCTTC.